The clone carrying this TCR beta chain was seen a handful of times. Its target is not known. The authors used template switching to add a universal primer site and gave cDNA unique molecular identifiers. TCRdb used MiXCR to reprocess the 5' RACE reads, holding one entry per CDR3 protein. This table holds about 240,000 distinct CDR3 sequences, over 9.5% found once. The data originate from a study of identical twins. Findings and caveats of the study: Modelling underestimated the level of out-of-frame TCR alpha sharing observed in monozygotic twins. The more abundant beta clonotypes in cord blood had fewer insertions, and memory repertoires did not show this.

The CDR3 has 19 residues. Trimming at V came to 2 bases and at J to 2 bases, leaving 15 bases not matched to a gene. These data were likewise used in another study, on yellow fever vaccine responses in identical twins. That paper states: Twins' vaccine T cell responses reportedly seemed partly convergent and partly personalized.

J is TRBJ2-3 and V is TRBV12-3 or TRBV12-4, with 8 bases that match TRBD1. This clonotype originated in a woman between 18 and 29 years old in good health. The sample consisted of memory (CD45RO+) T cells sorted from blood. The CDR3 sequence: CASSLWTLSRTGYTDTQYF. For the CDR3, the DNA is TGTGCCAGCAGTTTATGGACTTTATCTAGGACAGGGTACACAGATACGCAGTATTTT.